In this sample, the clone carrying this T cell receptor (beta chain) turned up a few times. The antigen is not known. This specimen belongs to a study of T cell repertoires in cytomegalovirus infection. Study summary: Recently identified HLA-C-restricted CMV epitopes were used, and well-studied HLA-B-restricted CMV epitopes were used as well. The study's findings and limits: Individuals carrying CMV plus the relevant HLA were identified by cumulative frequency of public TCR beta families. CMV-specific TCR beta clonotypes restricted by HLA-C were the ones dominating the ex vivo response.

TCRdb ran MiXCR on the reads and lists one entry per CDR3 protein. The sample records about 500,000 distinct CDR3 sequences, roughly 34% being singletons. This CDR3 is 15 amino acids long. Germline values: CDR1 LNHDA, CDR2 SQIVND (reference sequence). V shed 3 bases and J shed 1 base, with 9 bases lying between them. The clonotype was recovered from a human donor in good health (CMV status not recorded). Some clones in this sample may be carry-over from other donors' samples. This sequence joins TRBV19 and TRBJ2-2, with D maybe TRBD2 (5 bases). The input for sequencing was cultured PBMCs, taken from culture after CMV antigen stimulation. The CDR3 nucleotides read TGTGCCAGTAGTATCGGCGGGTGGAACACCGGGGAGCTGTTTTTT. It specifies CASSIGGWNTGELFF.